Reported below is one T cell receptor (beta chain). Its antigen is still unknown. The record has no base qualities; no much larger clone is one base away. The sample carries other DNA sequences with the same CDR3. The immunoSEQ Assay was the method used to sequence TCRbeta CDR3 regions. After extraction, genomic DNA underwent amplification by bias-controlled multiplex PCR, followed by high-throughput sequencing. The paper's data handling went like this. Collapsing and filtering of sequences were performed to quantify the absolute abundance of each unique TCRbeta CDR3 region. T cell fraction was estimated by normalizing TCRbeta template counts to usable DNA, which was measured by amplifying reference genes present in all nucleated cells. Repertoire TCRs were annotated as SARS-CoV-2-specific when V gene, CDR3 amino acid sequence and J gene were exactly matched to a known reactive TCR set. The reference SARS-CoV-2 TCR set was derived from MIRA and filtered for enrichment in COVID-19-positive ImmuneCODE repertoires, a step that removed public or cross-reactive TCRs. Based on the MIRA antigens, annotated TCRs were further analysed at the level of specific ORF or position within ORF. Breadth was defined as the number of annotated unique rearrangements divided by the total number of unique productive rearrangements, and depth was defined as the summed frequency of the annotated unique rearrangements. TCR breadth was compared between groups using two-sided Wilcoxon rank-sum tests. This is the immuneACCESS table as TCRdb keeps it, with only in-frame sequences that have V and J called. A part of the clones is gone; compared with another copy, unresolved V genes explain less than half, and the rest is unexplained. The V and J calls and clone size were taken over from that table, and D and trimming were inferred from the DNA. The sample table contains about 420,000 clones; only one count was recorded for 88% of them. The ten largest account for roughly 4% of the sample.

The data belong to a study of Ad26.COV2.S vaccination and SARS-CoV-2 variants (dated by TCRdb to about 2021). For the study in its entirety: Vaccine-arm donors were drawn from COV1001, a multicentre, randomized, double-blind, placebo-controlled phase I-IIa trial of Ad26.COV2.S in healthy adults. Investigators did not know the trial group allocation while performing experiments and assessing outcomes. Ad26.COV2.S was given intramuscularly at 5x10^10 or 1x10^11 viral particles, as a single shot or as two shots 56 days apart. Participants in the trial were split at random into five groups of five each, receiving low-dose or high-dose Ad26.COV2.S once or twice, or else placebo on both occasions. Sequencing of the TCRbeta repertoire served to evaluate the specificity and breadth of SARS-CoV-2-reactive T cell receptors following Ad26.COV2.S vaccination. A total of 32 samples were included in the TCR-sequenced set, comprising some 20 Ad26.COV2.S vaccine recipients, 5 placebo recipients and 8 SARS-CoV-2 convalescent individuals. Points the paper makes about the study in general: Vaccine and placebo recipients had similar non-spike TCR breadth, a finding consistent with the vaccine containing only spike. After vaccination, spike-specific CD8+ and CD4+ T cell responses were reported to show substantial breadth. The study lacked the statistical power to compare responses across vaccine doses or regimens. Spike-specific TCR breadth was higher in Ad26.COV2.S recipients than in placebo recipients (P = 0.0014). The authors noted that the TCR breadth and depth analyses may have underestimated total T cell responses.

Sample treatment or condition, as interpreted from the label and publication: around 19 received Ad26.COV2.S at low or high dose, single or two shots; 5 received placebo; per-sample allocation not given. For vaccine and placebo recipients, the sequenced repertoires came from samples collected on day 63 after the first injection. Between 29 July and 7 August 2020, Cohort 1b enrolled 25 adults aged 18-55 years at one site in Boston, USA. Ad26.COV2.S was a replication-incompetent adenovirus type 26 vector expressing a prefusion-stabilized SARS-CoV-2 spike protein from the original Wuhan strain. Looking up the germline V gene (reference sequence) yields CDR1 GTSNPN and CDR2 SVGIG. V lost 0 bases and J lost 5 bases; the stretch between them is 10 bases long. The CDR3 holds 13 amino acids from the cysteine to the phenylalanine. The only DNA kept is the CDR3, 39 bases in frame from the first base.

The rearranged chain carries TRBV30 and TRBJ1-1; no D segment can be confidently identified. This sequence originates from a person aged 18-65 years who received the Ad26.COV2.S COVID-19 vaccine or a placebo. This specimen consisted of peripheral blood, obtained in a trial of Ad26.COV2.S vaccine versus placebo. The CDR3 in this case is CAWSVGTGTEAFF. The DNA reads as follows: TGTGCCTGGAGTGTGGGCACGGGAACTGAAGCTTTCTTT.